Listed here is a single T cell receptor beta chain. Its antigen is not known. The data derive from a study of CD8 T cells in Susac syndrome. Points from the study as a whole: The authors acknowledged that the study's TCR sequencing and HLA analysis involved relatively few individuals.

The CDR3 is made up of 15 amino acids. In germline, CDR1 is SGHRS, CDR2 YFSETQ. The V end was cut by 1 base, the J end by 3 bases, with 10 bases between. It was with random hexamers that 0.5 to 1 ug RNA was reverse transcribed. The authors amplified TCR beta CDR3 across 54 Vbeta and 13 Jbeta using immunoSEQ multiplex PCR. A single record per CDR3 protein comes from TCRdb applying MiXCR to the immunoSEQ multiplex PCR reads. The sample records approximately 200,000 distinct CDR3 sequences, approximately 94% being singletons. Through negative isolation, CD4+ and CD8+ T cells were obtained, while TEMRA cells were enriched using FACS.

The V and J genes are TRBV5-1 and TRBJ2-2; D is undetermined. This clonotype was obtained from a human donor with multiple sclerosis. The sample taken for sequencing was CD4+ T cells from PBMCs. CDR3 residues: CASSLLTPDTGELFF. CDR3 coding DNA: TGCGCCAGCAGCTTGCTGACCCCGGACACCGGGGAGCTGTTTTTT.